These T cell receptor beta chains were read from a single sample in a study of metastatic and nonmetastatic thyroid tumors. TCRdb re-analyzed the PCR reads using MiXCR. The sample contains about 30,000 clones, 3.5% to 5% of which appear only once. The sequenced sample was blood. These receptors all come from a female donor with papillary thyroid cancer or a benign thyroid nodule (not recorded which). Some clones in this sample may be carry-over from other donors' samples. The CDR3 runs from the conserved cysteine through the conserved F or W. A D gene is named only where the DNA matches it firmly.

V,J,D,CDR3
TRBV5-1,TRBJ1-1,TRBD1,CASSLGLWDRGHTEAFF
TRBV6-1,TRBJ1-4,TRBD1,CASSEALIFTGGDEKLFF
TRBV12-3/TRBV12-4,TRBJ2-2,TRBD2,CASTTPGRTGELFF
TRBV20-1,TRBJ2-3,TRBD1,CSGPRDRGTDTQYF
TRBV20-1,TRBJ2-1,TRBD2,CSASTTSGRIGEQFF
TRBV19,TRBJ1-4,-,CASSWVATNEKLFF
TRBV6-2/TRBV6-3,TRBJ2-3,-,CASTFLTDTATQYF
TRBV11-2,TRBJ2-3,TRBD2,CASSSRTGGELRTDTQYF
TRBV11-3,TRBJ2-7,-,CASSLVGSDSYEQYF
TRBV28,TRBJ1-2,-,CASSRQEYSNYGYTF
TRBV11-3,TRBJ2-7,-,CASSLNKIRTYEQYF
TRBV27,TRBJ1-1,-,CASSESRRVNTEAFF
TRBV6-2/TRBV6-3,TRBJ1-2,TRBD1,CASRPQGARGYTF
TRBV6-1,TRBJ2-7,TRBD1,CASRGQGSYEQYF
TRBV27,TRBJ2-1,TRBD2,CASSLRTSVSNEQFF
TRBV12-3/TRBV12-4,TRBJ2-7,TRBD1,CASSLADKGAAEQYF
TRBV20-1,TRBJ2-7,-,CSASPYQTYEQYF
TRBV12-3/TRBV12-4,TRBJ2-7,TRBD1,CASSLADQGAAEQYF
TRBV6-1,TRBJ1-1,-,CASIKDSLNTEAFF
TRBV6-1,TRBJ2-3,TRBD2,CASSEVTSGSDTQYF
TRBV29-1,TRBJ1-1,-,CSVDSGGVNTEAFF
TRBV20-1,TRBJ1-2,TRBD1,CSATDRGPLRLYGYTF
TRBV5-1,TRBJ1-2,-,CVSSLGRSWGYTF
TRBV28,TRBJ1-5,-,CASSPFGVNQPQHF
TRBV11-3,TRBJ2-1,TRBD2,CASSDRLAGSYNEQFF
TRBV6-9,TRBJ2-2,TRBD2,CASSYGFGGIGELFF
TRBV7-9,TRBJ2-5,TRBD2,CASSLGWSSGIQETQYF
TRBV28,TRBJ1-5,TRBD1,CASIIPRGSNHPQHF
TRBV18,TRBJ1-2,-,CASSPAAGYGYTF
TRBV2,TRBJ2-7,-,CASRVQWEQYF
TRBV20-1,TRBJ1-2,-,CSPVGSADGYTF
TRBV3-1,TRBJ1-2,-,CASSPPGAGNYGYTF
TRBV6-1,TRBJ2-7,TRBD2,CASSGGTTHYEQYF
TRBV20-1,TRBJ2-1,TRBD2,CSASGRRNEQFF
TRBV7-9,TRBJ2-7,-,CASSRSGLFSYEQYF
TRBV6-9,TRBJ2-5,TRBD2,CASRLAGGSVTQYF
TRBV2,TRBJ1-1,-,CASRGGGNTEAFF
TRBV7-2,TRBJ1-1,-,CASSLRQINTEAFF
TRBV11-3,TRBJ1-2,TRBD1,CASSLGPGQTNYGYTF
TRBV7-8,TRBJ1-1,-,CASSFTPGPMNTEAFF
TRBV6-2/TRBV6-3,TRBJ1-6,TRBD1,CASSYSPGQPNSPLHF
TRBV7-2,TRBJ2-7,TRBD2,CASSLSGLAVYEQYF
TRBV10-3,TRBJ1-5,TRBD1,CAISADRGGWSNQPQHF
TRBV11-2,TRBJ2-3,TRBD2,CDRSTRTGGELSTDTQYF
TRBV19,TRBJ2-7,TRBD1,CASTDRGLEQYF
TRBV6-5,TRBJ1-3,-,CASSYSIIGSGNTIYF
TRBV6-1,TRBJ2-3,-,CASTPGFTDTQYF
TRBV6-1,TRBJ1-6,-,CASSEWGSPLHF
TRBV2,TRBJ2-3,-,CASRVYTDTQYF